This is a list of T cell receptor beta chains from one sample in a study of blood T cells in healthy people across ages. TCRdb itself ran the 5' RACE reads through MiXCR, one entry per CDR3 protein. Among roughly 1.7 million distinct CDR3 sequences listed, almost 35% were seen once. Sequencing was performed on blood. These TCRs come from a woman aged 30 to 39 in good health. Both conserved end residues are part of each CDR3. Fields, in order: V gene, D gene, J gene, clone size, CDR3 protein, CDR3 DNA. The D gene is left open where the match is weak. Only part of the rows carry a size: once, few, many, or a class if the clone is expanded.

>TRBV6-6|.|TRBJ1-1|.
CASGAYTEAFF
TGTGCCAGCGGCGCCTACACTGAAGCTTTCTTT
>TRBV27|TRBD1|TRBJ1-6|few
CASSLGQRNSPLHF
TGTGCCAGCAGTTTGGGACAGAGAAATTCACCCCTCCACTTT
>TRBV28|TRBD1|TRBJ1-2|once
CASSMGQGVRGYTF
TGTGCCAGCAGCATGGGACAGGGGGTTAGGGGCTACACCTTC
>TRBV3-1|.|TRBJ1-4|.
CASSHQGANEKLFF
TGTGCCAGCAGCCACCAGGGTGCTAATGAAAAACTGTTTTTT
>TRBV7-8|.|TRBJ1-5|.
CASSAWAGGNQPQHF
TGTGCCAGCAGCGCCTGGGCAGGGGGCAATCAGCCCCAGCATTTT
>TRBV4-2|.|TRBJ1-5|few
CASSNLGGNQPQHF
TGTGCCAGCAGCAACTTAGGGGGCAATCAGCCCCAGCATTTT
>TRBV20-1|.|TRBJ2-4|.
CSPTSGSKNIQYF
TGCAGTCCAACGTCAGGGTCCAAAAACATTCAGTACTTC
>TRBV3-1|TRBD2|TRBJ2-3|.
CASSHTLGLAGTDTQYF
TGTGCCAGCAGCCACACACTCGGACTAGCGGGCACAGATACGCAGTATTTT
>TRBV7-2|TRBD2|TRBJ2-3|few
CASSSGGAPDTQYF
TGTGCCAGCAGCTCCGGGGGGGCCCCAGATACGCAGTATTTT
>TRBV20-1|TRBD1|TRBJ1-1|.
CSARGGGQVNTEAFF
TGCAGTGCTAGAGGGGGGGGACAGGTGAACACTGAAGCTTTCTTT
>TRBV7-9|.|TRBJ2-1|many
CASSLVGGVRVYNEQFF
TGTGCCAGCAGTCTAGTGGGCGGGGTTAGGGTCTACAATGAGCAGTTCTTC
>TRBV20-1|TRBD2|TRBJ2-3|.
CSARGDGGTQYF
TGCAGTGCTCGCGGGGACGGGGGGACGCAGTATTTT
>TRBV7-2|TRBD2|TRBJ2-5|.
CASSSGLAGAWETQYF
TGTGCCAGCAGTTCCGGACTAGCGGGGGCATGGGAGACCCAGTACTTC
>TRBV29-1|.|TRBJ2-2|.
CSVELGQTGTGELFF
TGCAGCGTTGAATTAGGTCAGACGGGCACCGGGGAGCTGTTTTTT
>TRBV20-1|.|TRBJ2-5|.
CSLGQETQYF
TGCAGTCTGGGTCAAGAGACCCAGTACTTC
>TRBV30|.|TRBJ2-1|few
CAGSVRGNEQFF
TGTGCCGGGAGTGTACGAGGCAATGAGCAGTTCTTC
>TRBV29-1|TRBD2|TRBJ2-2|.
CSVEDPWGSGTDLGELFF
TGCAGCGTTGAAGATCCGTGGGGTAGCGGGACCGACCTTGGGGAGCTGTTTTTT
>TRBV6-5|TRBD2|TRBJ2-1|.
CASSRGTSGNNEQFF
TGTGCCAGCAGCCGTGGGACTAGCGGGAACAATGAGCAGTTCTTC
>TRBV20-1|TRBD1|TRBJ2-1|.
CSARDRGLLFSYNEQFF
TGCAGTGCTAGAGACAGGGGGCTATTATTCTCCTACAATGAGCAGTTCTTC
>TRBV2|.|TRBJ2-3|few
CASSGRAASTDTQYF
TGTGCCAGCAGCGGGCGAGCGGCTAGCACAGATACGCAGTATTTT
>TRBV20-1|.|TRBJ1-1|few
CSARLGRFEAFF
TGCAGTGCTAGGTTGGGGCGGTTTGAAGCTTTCTTT
>TRBV7-2|TRBD2|TRBJ2-7|few
CASSQPGGVALNYEQYF
TGTGCCAGCAGCCAGCCGGGGGGGGTGGCCCTCAACTACGAGCAGTACTTC
>TRBV29-1|.|TRBJ1-2|few
CSVEVGGGYGYTF
TGCAGCGTTGAGGTTGGGGGAGGCTATGGCTACACCTTC
>TRBV9|TRBD1|TRBJ2-3|few
CASGLTGQLSTDTQYF
TGTGCCAGCGGCCTCACGGGACAGCTCTCCACAGATACGCAGTATTTT
>TRBV28|TRBD2|TRBJ2-1|few
CASSSLGMAGVSWDEQFF
TGTGCCAGCAGTTCCCTCGGGATGGCGGGAGTTAGTTGGGATGAGCAGTTCTTC
>TRBV28|.|TRBJ2-1|.
CASYQRFAGKRNEQFF
TGTGCCAGCTATCAGAGGTTCGCTGGAAAAAGGAATGAGCAGTTCTTC
>TRBV3-1|.|TRBJ2-7|few
CASSQGRGANEQYF
TGTGCCAGCAGCCAAGGAAGAGGGGCAAACGAGCAGTACTTC
>TRBV6-4|.|TRBJ1-2|few
CASSDYVYYGYTF
TGTGCCAGCAGTGACTACGTTTACTATGGCTACACCTTC
>TRBV24-1|.|TRBJ2-5|.
CATSDQTPGQCRGDETQYF
TGTGCCACCAGTGATCAGACACCCGGACAGTGCCGAGGGGATGAGACCCAGTACTTC
>TRBV30|TRBD2|TRBJ2-5|.
CAWSVGLADQETQYF
TGTGCCTGGAGTGTTGGGCTAGCGGATCAAGAGACCCAGTACTTC
>TRBV4-1|.|TRBJ2-1|many
CASSRLMAAADHEQFF
TGCGCCAGCAGCCGCCTTATGGCGGCGGCCGACCATGAGCAGTTCTTC
>TRBV10-3|.|TRBJ1-2|few
CAISGGTAFYGYTF
TGTGCCATCAGTGGTGGGACCGCCTTCTATGGCTACACCTTC
>TRBV4-1|.|TRBJ1-2|.
CASSSAETEGYGYTF
TGCGCCAGCAGCTCAGCGGAGACAGAAGGCTATGGCTACACCTTC
>TRBV28|.|TRBJ1-2|.
CASGGILTNYGYTF
TGTGCCAGCGGCGGGATCCTTACTAACTATGGCTACACCTTC
>TRBV3-1|.|TRBJ1-1|once
CASSLGDGMNTEAFF
TGTGCCAGCAGCTTAGGGGACGGAATGAACACTGAAGCTTTCTTT
>TRBV4-2|.|TRBJ1-1|few
CASSQEDSEAFF
TGTGCCAGCAGCCAAGAGGACAGTGAAGCTTTCTTT
>TRBV20-1|TRBD2|TRBJ2-7|.
CSARDPGLAGGSYEQYF
TGCAGTGCTAGAGACCCGGGACTAGCGGGAGGCTCCTACGAGCAGTACTTC
>TRBV6-4|.|TRBJ1-2|many
CASSEGPNYGYTF
TGTGCCAGCAGTGAGGGACCCAACTATGGCTACACCTTC
>TRBV11-2|TRBD2|TRBJ2-5|once
CASSPGGGAGETQYF
TGTGCCAGCAGCCCTGGCGGGGGGGCCGGTGAGACCCAGTACTTC
>TRBV3-1|TRBD1|TRBJ2-5|few
CASSQGPTSRGRVVPEQYF
TGTGCCAGCAGCCAAGGACCGACGAGCAGGGGGCGGGTGGTGCCTGAGCAGTACTTC
>TRBV28|TRBD1|TRBJ2-4|few
CASSFWGQGTGDIQYF
TGTGCCAGCAGTTTTTGGGGACAGGGGACGGGGGACATTCAGTACTTC
>TRBV20-1|.|TRBJ2-4|.
CSAETENGQYF
TGCAGTGCTGAGACAGAAAACGGGCAGTACTTC
>TRBV5-1|.|TRBJ2-7|.
CASSLIGRQVEQYF
TGCGCCAGCAGCTTAATAGGCAGGCAGGTCGAGCAGTACTTC
>TRBV27|.|TRBJ1-1|few
CASSLSPTGVAEAFF
TGTGCCAGCAGTTTAAGTCCCACGGGGGTGGCTGAAGCTTTCTTT
>TRBV20-1|.|TRBJ2-3|.
CSARGPGVRDTQYF
TGCAGTGCTAGGGGACCGGGAGTGAGAGATACGCAGTATTTT
>TRBV7-8|TRBD2|TRBJ2-7|.
CASSFGSGTQFYEQYF
TGTGCCAGCAGCTTTGGTAGCGGGACCCAATTCTACGAGCAGTACTTC